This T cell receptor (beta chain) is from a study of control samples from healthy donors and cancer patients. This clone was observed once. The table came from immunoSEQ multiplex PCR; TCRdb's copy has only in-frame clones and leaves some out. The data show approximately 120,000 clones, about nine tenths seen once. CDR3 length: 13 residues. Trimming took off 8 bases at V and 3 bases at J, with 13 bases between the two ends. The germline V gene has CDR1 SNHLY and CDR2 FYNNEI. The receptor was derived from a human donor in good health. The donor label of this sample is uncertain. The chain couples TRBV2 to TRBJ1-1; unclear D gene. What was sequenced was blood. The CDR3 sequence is CASSTAGDTEAFF. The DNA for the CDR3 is TGTGCCAGCTCGACCGCCGGGGACACTGAAGCTTTCTTT.